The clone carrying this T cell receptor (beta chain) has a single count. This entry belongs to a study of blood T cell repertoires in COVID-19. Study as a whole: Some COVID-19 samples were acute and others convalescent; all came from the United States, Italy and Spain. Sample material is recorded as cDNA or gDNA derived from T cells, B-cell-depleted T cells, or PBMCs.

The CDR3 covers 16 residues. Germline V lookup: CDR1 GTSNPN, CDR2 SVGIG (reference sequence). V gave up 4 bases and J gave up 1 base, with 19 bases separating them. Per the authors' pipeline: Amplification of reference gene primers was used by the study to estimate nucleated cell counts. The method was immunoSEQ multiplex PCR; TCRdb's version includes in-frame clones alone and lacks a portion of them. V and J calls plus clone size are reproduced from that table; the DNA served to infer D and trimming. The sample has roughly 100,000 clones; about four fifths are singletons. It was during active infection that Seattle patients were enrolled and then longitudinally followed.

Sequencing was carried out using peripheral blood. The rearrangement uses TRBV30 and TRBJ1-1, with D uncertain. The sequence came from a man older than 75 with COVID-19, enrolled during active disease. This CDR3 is CAWNHEGMGKNTEAFF. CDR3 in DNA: TGTGCCTGGAATCATGAGGGTATGGGGAAGAACACTGAAGCTTTCTTT.